This T cell receptor (beta chain) appears in the sequencing data of a study of T cell changes during pregnancy in multiple sclerosis (dated by TCRdb to between 2018 and 2020). For the wider study: The study examined how the T cell repertoire changed over the course of pregnancy in women with multiple sclerosis.

V loses 3 bases of germline sequence and J loses 8 bases, and the interval between the two ends is 22 bases. From a lookup of the germline V gene, CDR1 and CDR2 are KGHSH and LQKENI. The CDR3 holds 16 amino acids from the cysteine to the phenylalanine. Solely the CDR3 DNA is kept, with 48 bases framed from the first base. Library method: the immunoSEQ multiplex PCR assay. Drawn from immuneACCESS, this table holds only the in-frame rearrangements with V and J called that TCRdb kept. Clones are partly lost; checked studies trace under half to an unresolved V gene and leave the rest unexplained. Present in this sample are around 96,000 clones, 90% to 95% of which were seen just once. 3.5% to 4.5% of the sample is held by the ten biggest clonotypes. Details on this clone: What this receptor recognizes is not known. Per-nucleotide qualities are absent, and no much larger clonotype sits a single base away.

The sample in question was peripheral blood, obtained in the first trimester of pregnancy. The sequence links TRBV18 to TRBJ1-2; TRBD1 is a weak D gene call, 5 bases matching. This receptor was identified in a female donor with multiple sclerosis, enrolled in a pregnancy study. The DNA reads TGTGCCAGCTCACCCAACCGAGGAGGGGATCTAGGGGGCTACACCTTC. The encoded protein is CASSPNRGGDLGGYTF.